This TCR beta chain was retrieved from a study of OX40 agonist ivuxolimab in advanced cancers. Whole-study context: Partial responses were achieved by three patients, one with hepatocellular carcinoma and two with cutaneous melanoma.

With respect to this clone: Its specificity is unknown.

Using immunoSEQ multiplex PCR, the repertoire was profiled, and TCRdb retains in-frame clones only, with some absent. The table lists 55,000 to 65,000 clones, 80% to 95% of them singletons. V was cut by 2 bases and J by 8 bases, with 7 bases left in between. The CDR3 contains 12 residues. CDR1 is SGHTA and CDR2 is FQGNSA in the germline V gene. Patients were excluded for autoimmune disease history or systemic immunosuppression. The study's findings and limits: Relative to CD4+, CD8+ T cells held more expanded clones on average. With doses of 0.1 to 3.0 mg/kg, CD4+ and CD8+ blood T cells had undergone clonal expansion by week 6.

The sequencing here drew on CD4+ or CD8+ T cells sorted from blood, taken in a trial of the OX40 agonist ivuxolimab. The V and J genes are TRBV7-2 and TRBJ2-1; D gene uncertain. The sequence came from an adult with an advanced solid tumor such as melanoma, head and neck, liver or kidney cancer. The CDR3 here is CASSLTRHEQFF. The CDR3 DNA sequence: TGTGCCAGCAGCTTAACTCGGCATGAGCAGTTCTTC.